The 20 T cell receptor beta chains below all came from one sample that was sequenced in a study of blood T cell repertoires in COVID-19. Some clones are missing from TCRdb's copy, which holds only in-frame ones; the method was immunoSEQ multiplex PCR. The sample carries about 100,000 clones, 80% to 90% recorded once. Sequenced: PBMCs or T cells enriched from blood (not recorded which). Receptors were obtained from a woman between 50 and 59 years old who had recovered from COVID-19.

Many counts were recorded for this clone. This sequence joins TRBV27 and TRBJ1-3, with D possibly matching TRBD1 (6 bases). V was trimmed by 6 bases and J by 0 bases, leaving 30 bases between them. The CDR3 is made up of 21 amino acids. Per the germline V gene, CDR1 is MNHEY and CDR2 is SMNVEV (reference sequence). CDR3 protein: CASSPGRGAITRPSSGNTIYF. The DNA for the CDR3 is TGTGCCAGCAGCCCGGGGCGGGGGGCCATTACCCGGCCTAGCTCTGGAAACACCATATATTTT.

The V call is TRBV9, the J call TRBJ1-5; tentatively, D is TRBD1 (6 bases). Germline loops: CDR1 SGDLS, CDR2 YYNGEE. Trimming cost V 5 bases and J 5 bases, with 14 bases left between them. CDR3 length equals 14 residues. CDR3 amino acids: CASSVGTSDQPQHF. CDR3 in DNA: TGTGCCAGCAGTGTCGGGACATCTGATCAGCCCCAGCATTTT.

The V gene is TRBV28, the J gene TRBJ2-3; weak D call: TRBD1 (7 bases). Trimming stripped 6 bases from V and 4 bases from J, with 8 bases between. The germline gives CDR1 MDHEN, CDR2 SYDVKM. This CDR3 spans 12 amino acids. The CDR3 coding sequence is TGTGCCAGCAGCAGGGGGGCAGATACGCAGTATTTT. This gives the protein CASSRGADTQYF. Combining the CDR3 with reference TRBV28 and TRBJ2-3 gives the whole variable domain DVKVTQSSRYLVKRTGEKVFLECVQDMDHENMFWYRQDPGLGLRLIYFSYDVKMKEKGDIPEGYSVSREKKERFSLILESASTNQTSMYLCASSRGADTQYFGPGTRLTVL.

The rearrangement uses TRBV7-6 and TRBJ1-4, with D perhaps TRBD1 (5 bases). The CDR3 spans 13 residues. Per the germline V gene, CDR1 is SGHVS and CDR2 is FNYEAQ. The ends were cut back, 6 bases at V and 2 bases at J, with 7 bases in the middle. The CDR3 nucleotides read TGTGCCAGCAGAAGGGGTACTAATGAAAAACTGTTTTTT. It specifies CASRRGTNEKLFF.

The chain has TRBV5-1 and TRBJ2-1, with TRBD2 identical over 7 bases. In germline, CDR1 is SGHRS, CDR2 YFSETQ. This CDR3 is built from 16 residues. J lost 0 bases, V lost 4 bases, and 7 bases had no gene match. The CDR3 loop reads CASSKSSGGSYNEQFF. The DNA of the CDR3 is TGCGCCAGCAGCAAATCTAGCGGAGGCTCCTACAATGAGCAGTTCTTC.

The CDR3 spells CASSLEQGGEQYF. The DNA of the CDR3 is TGTGCCAGCAGTTTAGAACAGGGGGGCGAGCAGTACTTC. The chain is built from TRBV27 and TRBJ2-7; TRBD1 matches at 8 bases. Germline CDR1 MNHEY, CDR2 SMNVEV (reference sequence). The J segment lost 6 bases and the V segment lost 2 bases, leaving 3 bases of the junction unmatched. The CDR3 has 13 amino acids.

V and J are TRBV5-1 and TRBJ2-3; 10 nucleotides match TRBD2. The CDR3 has 16 amino acids. The V segment lost 2 bases and the J segment 3 bases; nucleotides outside the gene matches: 6. Germline V lookup: CDR1 SGHRS, CDR2 YFSETQ. CDR3 in amino acids: CASSLSSGGLTDTQYF. The DNA for the CDR3 is TGCGCCAGCAGCTTATCTAGCGGGGGATTGACAGATACGCAGTATTTT.

The chain joins TRBV7-8 to TRBJ2-6, with a possible D match to TRBD2 (5 bases). This CDR3 is built from 15 residues. The germline V gene has CDR1 SGHVS and CDR2 FQNEAQ. V was cut by 5 bases and J by 1 base, with 9 bases left in between. The DNA of the CDR3 is TGTGCCAGCAGCATACCGGGGTCTGGGGCCAACGTCCTGACTTTC. Protein: CASSIPGSGANVLTF.

This chain joins TRBV12-3 or TRBV12-4 and TRBJ1-2; TRBD1 matches at 8 bases. The CDR3 totals 12 residues. V lost 4 bases and J lost 7; bases outside the gene matches: 2. In DNA, the CDR3 is TGTGCCAGCAGTTCGGACAGGGTTGGCTACACCTTC. Its protein product is CASSSDRVGYTF.

This chain links TRBV28 with TRBJ2-2, with 9 bases matching TRBD2. The CDR3 is 15 amino acids. Germline V gene lookup returns CDR1 MDHEN and CDR2 SYDVKM. The V gene end was trimmed by 4 bases and the J gene end by 4 bases; junction bases not matched to a gene: 4. The CDR3 DNA reads as TGTGCCAGCAGTTCCCTGACTAGCGGCACCGGGGAGCTGTTTTTT. This translates into CASSSLTSGTGELFF.

The chain is built from TRBV14 and TRBJ2-5; D is possibly TRBD1 (6 bases). V was shortened by 0 bases and J by 6 bases, with 20 bases between the two germline ends. The CDR3 is made up of 17 amino acids. Germline assignment: CDR1 SGHDN and CDR2 FVKESK. In DNA form, the CDR3 reads TGTGCCAGCAGCCAAGATCAGGGGTCTTCTAGGTTGAAGACCCAGTACTTC. It translates to CASSQDQGSSRLKTQYF.

This clone was seen a single time. Here the CDR3 reads CASSIAHLYLYGYTF. The CDR3 nucleotides read TGTGCCAGTAGTATCGCCCACCTCTACCTCTATGGCTACACCTTC. The chain employs TRBV19 and TRBJ1-2; D not certain. Trimming removed 3 bases at V and 4 bases at J, with 15 bases between. This CDR3 is 15 amino acids long. CDR1 and CDR2 (germline): LNHDA, SQIVND (reference sequence).

The chain joins TRBV28 to TRBJ2-7; D perhaps matches TRBD2 (6 bases). The CDR3 spans 17 residues. The germline gives CDR1 MDHEN, CDR2 SYDVKM. Trimming took off 3 bases at V and 0 bases at J, with 18 bases between the two ends. In nucleotides, the CDR3 is TGTGCCAGCAGTTTTTTTTCGGTTCGGGAGAGCTCCTACGAGCAGTACTTC. This gives the protein CASSFFSVRESSYEQYF.

The chain combines TRBV5-6 with TRBJ2-2; 14 bases agree with TRBD2. V dropped 1 base and J dropped 4; count of bases not matched to a gene: 6. CDR1 SGHDT and CDR2 YYEEEE come from the germline V gene. CDR3 length equals 18 residues. The CDR3, as DNA: TGTGCCAGCAGCTTGCTGGGACTAGCGGGAGCGGGCACCGGGGAGCTGTTTTTT. It codes for CASSLLGLAGAGTGELFF.

V is TRBV5-8 and J is TRBJ2-3; D ambiguous. The CDR3 is 15 residues long. Trimming took 1 base from V and 1 from J, leaving 10 bases between them. CDR1 SGHTS and CDR2 YDEGEE come from the germline V gene. CDR3 sequence: CASSLPLLGTDTQYF. The CDR3, as DNA: TGTGCCAGCAGCTTGCCGCTACTGGGCACAGATACGCAGTATTTT.

The J gene is TRBJ1-4, the V gene TRBV20-1, with unresolved D. CDR3 size: 11 residues. Between the trimmed V and J ends, which lost 6 bases and 5 bases, there was a span of 7 bases. CDR1 is DFQATT, CDR2 SNEGSKA, per germline (reference sequence). This chain's CDR3 is CSALENEKLFF. In DNA, the CDR3 is TGCAGTGCCCTTGAGAATGAAAAACTGTTTTTT.

This clone was seen a single time. The V gene is TRBV7-2, the J gene TRBJ1-5; maybe TRBD1 (6 bases). Germline V gene data show CDR1 as SGHTA and CDR2 as FQGNSA. Trimming took 5 bases from V and 1 from J, leaving 15 bases between them. CDR3 length equals 16 residues. The CDR3 sequence: CASSLEGQGSNQPQHF. In DNA form, the CDR3 reads TGTGCCAGCAGCCTTGAAGGGCAGGGGAGCAATCAGCCCCAGCATTTT.

Only a few counts were recorded for this clone. The genes are TRBV6-5 and TRBJ2-7; 9 nucleotides align to TRBD1. CDR1 is MNHEY, CDR2 SVGAGI, per germline. The CDR3 consists of 15 residues. Germline trimming cut 2 bases from V and 4 bases from J; bases unmatched to any gene: 6. The CDR3 reads CASSYAGTGFYEQYF. CDR3 sequence (DNA): TGTGCCAGCAGTTACGCCGGGACAGGGTTTTACGAGCAGTACTTC.

The chain carries TRBV6-5 and TRBJ2-5; 8 nucleotides agree with TRBD2. There are 15 residues in the CDR3. J gave up 5 bases and V 6 bases, and 11 bases lay outside the gene matches. In germline, CDR1 is MNHEY, CDR2 SVGAGI. The CDR3 protein is CASSWAAGVAETQYF. DNA of the CDR3: TGTGCCAGCAGCTGGGCAGCGGGAGTTGCCGAGACCCAGTACTTC.

This chain's CDR3 is CASSQLGGGGTEKLFF. In nucleotides, the CDR3 is TGTGCCAGCAGCCAATTGGGGGGTGGGGGAACGGAAAAACTGTTTTTT. The J gene is TRBJ1-4, the V gene TRBV7-2; a possible D gene is TRBD1 (5 bases). Germline V gives CDR1 SGHTA, CDR2 FQGNSA. The CDR3 is 16 amino acids. Trimming left V 5 bases short and J 8 bases short, with 21 bases between.